Following are 7 T cell receptor beta chains from one sample sequenced in a study of response to subunit inactivated influenza vaccine. TCRdb called the RT-PCR reads again in MiXCR, with one record for every CDR3 protein. The data contain about 480,000 distinct CDR3 sequences, roughly 9.8% of them singletons. This sample comprised PBMCs from blood, obtained roughly 46 days after vaccination. These receptors were collected from a man aged 50-59 years who received an inactivated influenza vaccine.

This sequence joins TRBV6-2 or TRBV6-3 and TRBJ2-2, with D perhaps matching TRBD2 (6 bases). Germline V gene sequence: CDR1 MNHEY, CDR2 SVGEGT. This CDR3 has 13 amino acids. The V end lost 8 bases, the J end lost 5 bases, and 12 bases lay between the germline ends. The CDR3 sequence: CASRLGGTGELFF. The DNA for the CDR3 is TGTGCCAGCCGGTTGGGGGGAACCGGGGAGCTGTTTTTT.

The table lists this clonotype with many counts. The chain joins TRBV7-2 to TRBJ1-6; TRBD1 might be the D (5 bases). The V gene's germline CDR1 is SGHTA and CDR2 FQGNSA. This CDR3 comprises 15 residues. V lost 4 bases and J lost 6, with 13 bases in between. Written as DNA, the CDR3 is TGTGCCAGCAGCTACGACAGCTTCCTTAATTCACCCCTCCACTTT. Translation gives CASSYDSFLNSPLHF.

The rearrangement links TRBV7-2 to TRBJ2-5; weak D call: TRBD1 (5 bases). There are 15 residues in the CDR3. The V and J ends lost 6 bases and 2 bases respectively, with 16 bases between them. Germline V gene lookup returns CDR1 SGHTA and CDR2 FQGNSA. CDR3 sequence reads: CASRSLTGAQETQYF. The CDR3 coding sequence is TGTGCCAGCAGGTCCCTTACAGGAGCACAAGAGACCCAGTACTTC.

This clonotype was observed at least ten times. The genes are TRBV29-1 and TRBJ2-5, with 9 bases matching TRBD1. The CDR3 is made up of 15 amino acids. In germline, CDR1 is SQVTM, CDR2 ANQGSEA. V shed 3 bases, J shed 7 bases, and the junction held 12 bases outside the gene matches. The CDR3 reads CSVDPPGQGSPTQYF. Written as DNA, the CDR3 is TGCAGCGTTGATCCCCCGGGACAGGGTTCTCCGACCCAGTACTTC.

This clonotype was seen more than once but under ten times. This chain connects TRBV10-3 to TRBJ2-5; TRBD1 matches 8 bases. The CDR3 totals 13 residues. Germline loops: CDR1 ENHRY, CDR2 SYGVKD. V lost 7 bases, J lost 1 base, and 2 bases stayed unmatched. CDR3 in amino acids: CAIKGQVQETQYF. Here the CDR3 DNA reads TGTGCCATCAAGGGACAGGTCCAAGAGACCCAGTACTTC.

This clonotype was detected a few times. The chain combines TRBV7-8 with TRBJ2-3; the D gene is possibly TRBD1 (6 bases). Trimming cost V 7 bases and J 3 bases, with 11 bases left between them. Germline V lookup: CDR1 SGHVS, CDR2 FQNEAQ. This CDR3 contains 13 residues. CDR3 nucleotides: TGTGCCAGCACCAAGCAGGGGACAGATACGCAGTATTTT. Its protein product is CASTKQGTDTQYF.

The rearrangement joins TRBV20-1 to TRBJ2-1, with TRBD2 identical over 10 bases. The germline V gene has CDR1 DFQATT and CDR2 SNEGSKA (reference sequence). The trim removed 5 bases at V and 7 bases at J, leaving 8 bases unmatched. The CDR3 runs 14 residues. The CDR3 loop reads CSAPSSGRGNEQFF. CDR3 DNA sequence: TGCAGTGCTCCGTCTAGCGGGAGAGGGAATGAGCAGTTCTTC.